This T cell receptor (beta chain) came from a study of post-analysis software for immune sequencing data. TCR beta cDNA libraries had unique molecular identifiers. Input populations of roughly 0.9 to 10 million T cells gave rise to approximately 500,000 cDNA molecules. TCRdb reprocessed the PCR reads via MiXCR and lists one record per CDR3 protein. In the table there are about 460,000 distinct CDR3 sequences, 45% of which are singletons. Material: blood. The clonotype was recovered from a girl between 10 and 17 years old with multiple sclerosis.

CDR3 protein: CASSYLGVSDTYEQYF. The CDR3 coding sequence is TGTGCCAGCAGTTACTTGGGCGTAAGCGACACCTACGAGCAGTACTTC. The genes are TRBV6-5 and TRBJ2-7, with D hard to call. The ends were cut back, 1 base at V and 2 bases at J, with 15 bases in the middle. The CDR3 runs to 16 residues. Germline V CDR1 and CDR2: MNHEY, SVGAGI.